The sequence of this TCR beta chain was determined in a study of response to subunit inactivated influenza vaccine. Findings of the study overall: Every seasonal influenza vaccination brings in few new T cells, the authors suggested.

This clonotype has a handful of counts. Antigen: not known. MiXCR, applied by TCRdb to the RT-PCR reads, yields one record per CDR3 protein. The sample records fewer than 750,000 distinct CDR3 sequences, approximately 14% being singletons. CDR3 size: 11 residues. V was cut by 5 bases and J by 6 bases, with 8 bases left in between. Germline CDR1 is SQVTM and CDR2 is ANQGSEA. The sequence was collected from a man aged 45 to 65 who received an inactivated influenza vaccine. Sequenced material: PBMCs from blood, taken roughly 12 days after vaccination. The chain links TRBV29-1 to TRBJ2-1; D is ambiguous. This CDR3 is CSVYRANEQFF. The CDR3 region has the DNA TGCAGCGTTTACCGAGCCAATGAGCAGTTCTTC.